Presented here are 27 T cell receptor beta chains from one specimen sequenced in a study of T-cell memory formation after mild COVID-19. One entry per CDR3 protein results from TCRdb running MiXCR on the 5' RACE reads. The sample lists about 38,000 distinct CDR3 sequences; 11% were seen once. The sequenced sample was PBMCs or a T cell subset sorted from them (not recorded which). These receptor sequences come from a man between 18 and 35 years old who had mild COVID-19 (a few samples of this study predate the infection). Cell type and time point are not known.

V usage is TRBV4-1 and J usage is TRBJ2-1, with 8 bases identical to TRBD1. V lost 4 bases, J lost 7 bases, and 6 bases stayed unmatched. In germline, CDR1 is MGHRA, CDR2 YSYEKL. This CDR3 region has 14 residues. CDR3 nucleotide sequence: TGCGCCAGCAGCCCTACGGGACAGGTAAATGAGCAGTTCTTC. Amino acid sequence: CASSPTGQVNEQFF.

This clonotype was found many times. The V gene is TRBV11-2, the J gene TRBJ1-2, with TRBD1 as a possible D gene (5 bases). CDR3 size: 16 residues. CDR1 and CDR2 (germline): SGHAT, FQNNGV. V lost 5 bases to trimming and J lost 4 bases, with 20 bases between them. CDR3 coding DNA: TGTGCCAGCAGCATCCTACCCGCGGGTGGGGGCTATGGCTACACCTTC. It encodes CASSILPAGGGYGYTF.

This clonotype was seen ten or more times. The DNA for the CDR3 is TGTGCCAGCAGCCCTAAGGCGGATCCGAACACCGGGGAGCTGTTTTTT. It translates to CASSPKADPNTGELFF. The chain uses TRBV7-2 and TRBJ2-2; no definite D call. The CDR3 is made up of 16 amino acids. The ends were cut back, 5 bases at V and 0 bases at J, with 13 bases in the middle. From germline, CDR1 is SGHTA and CDR2 FQGNSA.

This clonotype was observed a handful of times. CDR3 DNA sequence: TGCAGCCGGGGGAAAGAGTACAATGAGCAGTTCTTC. Its translation: CSRGKEYNEQFF. This rearrangement joins TRBV20-1 to TRBJ2-1; D perhaps matches TRBD2 (6 bases). The CDR3 covers 12 residues. CDR1 and CDR2 (germline): DFQATT, SNEGSKA (reference sequence).

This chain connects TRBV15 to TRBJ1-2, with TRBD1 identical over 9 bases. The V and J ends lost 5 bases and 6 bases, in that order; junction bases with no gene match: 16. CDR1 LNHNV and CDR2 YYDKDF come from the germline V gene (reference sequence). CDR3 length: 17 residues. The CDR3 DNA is TGTGCCACCAGCCCCTCATTGGGACAGGGATCGGGGGATGGCTACACCTTC. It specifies CATSPSLGQGSGDGYTF.

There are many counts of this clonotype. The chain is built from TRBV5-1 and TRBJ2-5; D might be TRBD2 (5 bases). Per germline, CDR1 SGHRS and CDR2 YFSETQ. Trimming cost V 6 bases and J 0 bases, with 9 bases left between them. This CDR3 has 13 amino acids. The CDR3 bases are TGCGCCAGCAACCCGGGAAACCAAGAGACCCAGTACTTC. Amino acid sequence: CASNPGNQETQYF.

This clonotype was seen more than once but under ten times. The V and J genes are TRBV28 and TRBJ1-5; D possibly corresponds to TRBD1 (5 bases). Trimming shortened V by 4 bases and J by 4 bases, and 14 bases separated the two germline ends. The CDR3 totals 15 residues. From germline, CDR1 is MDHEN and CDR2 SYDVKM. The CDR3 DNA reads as TGTGCCAGCAGTTCGGCAGACAGAATTAATCAGCCCCAGCATTTT. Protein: CASSSADRINQPQHF.

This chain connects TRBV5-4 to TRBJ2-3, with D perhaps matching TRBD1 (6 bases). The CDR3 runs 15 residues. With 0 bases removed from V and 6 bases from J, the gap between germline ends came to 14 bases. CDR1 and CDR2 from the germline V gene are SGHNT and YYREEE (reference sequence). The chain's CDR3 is CASSLGQVMSDTQYF. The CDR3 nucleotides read TGTGCCAGCAGCTTGGGACAGGTAATGAGCGATACGCAGTATTTT.

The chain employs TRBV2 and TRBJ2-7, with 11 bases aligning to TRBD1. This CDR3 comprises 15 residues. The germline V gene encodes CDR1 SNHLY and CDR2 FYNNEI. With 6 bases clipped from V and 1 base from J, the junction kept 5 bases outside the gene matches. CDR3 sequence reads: CASREGQGGSYEQYF. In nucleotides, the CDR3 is TGTGCCAGCAGAGAGGGACAGGGGGGATCCTACGAGCAGTACTTC.

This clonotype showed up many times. The CDR3 nucleotides read TGCAGTGCTAGAGCCGGACAGTACTACGAGCAGTACTTC. Protein: CSARAGQYYEQYF. The chain uses TRBV20-1 and TRBJ2-7, with D tentatively TRBD1 (6 bases). This CDR3 has 13 amino acids. Germline V gene sequence: CDR1 DFQATT, CDR2 SNEGSKA (reference sequence). V dropped 1 base and J dropped 3 bases, with 10 bases sitting between them.

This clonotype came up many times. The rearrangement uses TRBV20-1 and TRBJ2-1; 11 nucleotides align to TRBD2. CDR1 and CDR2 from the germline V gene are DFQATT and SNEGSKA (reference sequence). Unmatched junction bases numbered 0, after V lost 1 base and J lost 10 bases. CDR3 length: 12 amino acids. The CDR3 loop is CSARGLAGEQFF. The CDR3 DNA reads TGCAGTGCTAGAGGACTAGCGGGGGAGCAGTTCTTC.

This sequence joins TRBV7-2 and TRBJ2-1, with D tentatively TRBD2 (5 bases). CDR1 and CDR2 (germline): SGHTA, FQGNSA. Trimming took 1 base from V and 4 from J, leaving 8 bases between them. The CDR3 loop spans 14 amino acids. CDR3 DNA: TGTGCCAGCAGCTTAGGCGGGTTTTACAATGAGCAGTTCTTC. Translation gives CASSLGGFYNEQFF.

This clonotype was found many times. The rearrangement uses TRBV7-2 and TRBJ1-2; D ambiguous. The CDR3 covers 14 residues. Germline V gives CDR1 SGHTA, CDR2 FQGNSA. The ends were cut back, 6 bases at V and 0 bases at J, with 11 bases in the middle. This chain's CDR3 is CASSTRLANYGYTF. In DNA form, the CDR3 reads TGTGCCAGCAGTACCAGGTTGGCTAACTATGGCTACACCTTC.

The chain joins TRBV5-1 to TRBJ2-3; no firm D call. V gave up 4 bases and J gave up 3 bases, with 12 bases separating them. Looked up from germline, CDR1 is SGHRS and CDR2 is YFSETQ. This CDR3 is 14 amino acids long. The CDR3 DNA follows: TGCGCCAGCAGCGTTGGGCCGGTTACAGATACGCAGTATTTT. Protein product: CASSVGPVTDTQYF.

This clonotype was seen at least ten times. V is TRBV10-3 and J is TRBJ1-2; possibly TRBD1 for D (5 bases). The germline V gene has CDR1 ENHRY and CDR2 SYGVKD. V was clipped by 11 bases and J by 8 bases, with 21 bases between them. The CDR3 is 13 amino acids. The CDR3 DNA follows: TGTGCCTCGAATCCAACAGGCGGGGGAGGCTACACCTTC. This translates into CASNPTGGGGYTF.

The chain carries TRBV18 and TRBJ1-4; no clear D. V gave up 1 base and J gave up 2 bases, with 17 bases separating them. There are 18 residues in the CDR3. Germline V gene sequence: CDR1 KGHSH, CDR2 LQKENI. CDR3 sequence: CASSPLRTERPTNEKLFF. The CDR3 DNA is TGTGCCAGCTCACCACTAAGGACGGAGCGTCCTACTAATGAAAAACTGTTTTTT.

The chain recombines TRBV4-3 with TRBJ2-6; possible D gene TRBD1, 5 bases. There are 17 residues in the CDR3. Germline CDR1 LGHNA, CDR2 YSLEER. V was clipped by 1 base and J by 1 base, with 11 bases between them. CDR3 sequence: CASSQAARASGANVLTF. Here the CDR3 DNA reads TGCGCCAGCAGCCAAGCCGCCAGGGCGTCTGGGGCCAACGTCCTGACTTTC.

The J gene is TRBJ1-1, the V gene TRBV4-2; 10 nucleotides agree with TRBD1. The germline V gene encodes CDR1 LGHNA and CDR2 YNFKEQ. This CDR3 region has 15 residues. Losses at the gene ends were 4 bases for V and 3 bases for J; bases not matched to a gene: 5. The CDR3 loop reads CASSPTGGEDTEAFF. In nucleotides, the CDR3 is TGTGCCAGCAGCCCGACAGGGGGCGAGGACACTGAAGCTTTCTTT.

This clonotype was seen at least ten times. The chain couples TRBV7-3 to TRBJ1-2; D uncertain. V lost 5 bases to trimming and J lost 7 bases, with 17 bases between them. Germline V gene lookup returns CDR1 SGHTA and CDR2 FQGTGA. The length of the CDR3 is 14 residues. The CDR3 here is CASSPTGFGLGYTF. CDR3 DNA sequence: TGTGCCAGCAGCCCCACGGGGTTCGGTCTTGGCTACACCTTC.

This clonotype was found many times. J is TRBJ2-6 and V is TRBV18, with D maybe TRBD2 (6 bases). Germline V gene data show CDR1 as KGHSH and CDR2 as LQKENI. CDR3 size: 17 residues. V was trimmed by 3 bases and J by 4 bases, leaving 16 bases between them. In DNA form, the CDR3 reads TGTGCCAGCTCACCTCAGATGGGGGGTTCCGGGGCCAACGTCCTGACTTTC. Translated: CASSPQMGGSGANVLTF.

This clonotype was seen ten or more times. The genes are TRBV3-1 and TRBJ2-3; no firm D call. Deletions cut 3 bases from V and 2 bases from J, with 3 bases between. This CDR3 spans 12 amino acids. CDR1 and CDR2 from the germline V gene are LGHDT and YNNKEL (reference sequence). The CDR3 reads CASSQITDTQYF. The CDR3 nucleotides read TGTGCCAGCAGCCAGATCACAGATACGCAGTATTTT.

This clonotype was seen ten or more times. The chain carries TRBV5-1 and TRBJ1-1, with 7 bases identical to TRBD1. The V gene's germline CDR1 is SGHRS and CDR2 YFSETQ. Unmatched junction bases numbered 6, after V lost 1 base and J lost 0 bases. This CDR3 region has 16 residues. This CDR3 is CASSLTSGGMNTEAFF. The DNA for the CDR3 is TGCGCCAGCAGCTTGACGTCAGGGGGAATGAACACTGAAGCTTTCTTT.

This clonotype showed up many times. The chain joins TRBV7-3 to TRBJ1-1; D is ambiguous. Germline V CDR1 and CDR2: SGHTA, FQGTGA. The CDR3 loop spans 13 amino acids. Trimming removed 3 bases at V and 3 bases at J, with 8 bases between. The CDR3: CASSFSRDTEAFF. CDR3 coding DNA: TGTGCCAGCAGCTTTAGCCGGGACACTGAAGCTTTCTTT. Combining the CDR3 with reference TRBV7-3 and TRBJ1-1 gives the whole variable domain GAGVSQTPSNKVTEKGKYVELRCDPISGHTALYWYRQSLGQGPEFLIYFQGTGAADDSGLPNDRFFAVRPEGSVSTLKIQRTERGDSAVYLCASSFSRDTEAFFGQGTRLTVV.

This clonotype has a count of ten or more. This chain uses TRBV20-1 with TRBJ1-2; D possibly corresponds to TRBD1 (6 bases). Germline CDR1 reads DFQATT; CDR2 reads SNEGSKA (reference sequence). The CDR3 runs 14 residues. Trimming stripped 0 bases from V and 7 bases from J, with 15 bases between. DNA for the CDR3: TGCAGTGCTAGAGATAGGGGGGGGACCGTTGGCTACACCTTC. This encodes CSARDRGGTVGYTF.

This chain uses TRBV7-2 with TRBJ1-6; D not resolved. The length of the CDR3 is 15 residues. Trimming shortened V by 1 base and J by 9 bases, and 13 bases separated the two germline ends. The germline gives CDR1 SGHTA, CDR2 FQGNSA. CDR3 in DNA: TGTGCCAGCAGCTTAGTTGGGGAGGCAAGTTCACCCCTCCACTTT. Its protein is CASSLVGEASSPLHF.

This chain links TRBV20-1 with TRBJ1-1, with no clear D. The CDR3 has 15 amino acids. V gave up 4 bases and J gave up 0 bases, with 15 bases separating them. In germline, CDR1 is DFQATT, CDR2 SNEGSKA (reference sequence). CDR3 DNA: TGCAGTGCTAAGGAGCTTGGGCGGCTGAACACTGAAGCTTTCTTT. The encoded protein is CSAKELGRLNTEAFF.

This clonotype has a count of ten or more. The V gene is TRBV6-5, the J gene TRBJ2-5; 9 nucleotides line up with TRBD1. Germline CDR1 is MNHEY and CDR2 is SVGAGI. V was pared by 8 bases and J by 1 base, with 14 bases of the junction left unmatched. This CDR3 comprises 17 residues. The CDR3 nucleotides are TGTGCCAGCGGCAACAGGGGGCCGTCTTTTTCCCAAGAGACCCAGTACTTC. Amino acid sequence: CASGNRGPSFSQETQYF.